The T cell receptor (beta chain) under discussion was sequenced for a study of blood T cells in healthy people across ages. Study-wide points: For the donors, CMV status was unknown and possibly confounded expanded clonotype changes. Per million T cells, TCR beta diversity dropped roughly linearly as age increased.

Samples each yielded at least 6 micrograms of total RNA. Then a second PCR, running roughly 6 to 12 cycles, was carried out with a sample-barcoded 5' primer and a J-beta primer mix. MiXCR, applied by TCRdb to the 5' RACE reads, yields one record per CDR3 protein. The table includes 800,000 or so distinct CDR3 sequences, about 59% detected once. For this clonotype: Its matching antigen is unknown.

Input material: blood. The TCR originated in a man between 25 and 39 years old in good health.

The CDR3 DNA follows: TGCAGTGCTATTGCTACAGGAAATTCACCCCTCCACTTT. It is translated as CSAIATGNSPLHF. The J gene is TRBJ1-6, the V gene TRBV20-1, with D perhaps TRBD1 (5 bases). V lost 4 bases to trimming and J lost 7 bases, with 11 bases between them. Germline-derived CDR1 and CDR2 are DFQATT and SNEGSKA (reference sequence). The CDR3 runs 13 residues.